This is a list of T cell receptor beta chains from one sample in a study of blood T cell repertoires in COVID-19. TCRdb's table, derived via immunoSEQ multiplex PCR, lists solely in-frame clones and lacks some. The sample contains hundreds of thousands of clones, roughly nine tenths of which appear only once. Sequencing input: peripheral blood. These receptors were collected from a man aged 40-49 years with acute or convalescent COVID-19. CDR3s include the opening cysteine and the closing phenylalanine or tryptophan. The order of the fields is D gene, clone size, V gene, J gene, CDR3 protein, CDR3 DNA. D genes are given only for firm matches. Expanded clones are given a class, and other clones once, few, many or no size at all.

d_call: NA; clone_size: NA; v_call: TRBV4-1; j_call: TRBJ2-1; cdr3_aa: CASSQVPGGNEQFF; cdr3_nt: TGCGCCAGCAGCCAAGTCCCCGGGGGAAATGAGCAGTTCTTC
d_call: NA; clone_size: NA; v_call: TRBV9; j_call: TRBJ2-4; cdr3_aa: CASSSSRDIQYF; cdr3_nt: TGTGCCAGCAGCTCCTCCAGGGACATTCAGTACTTC
d_call: TRBD1; clone_size: few; v_call: TRBV6-5; j_call: TRBJ1-6; cdr3_aa: CASSYERGTGGSPLHF; cdr3_nt: TGTGCCAGCAGTTACGAGAGGGGGACAGGGGGATCACCCCTCCACTTT
d_call: NA; clone_size: NA; v_call: TRBV28; j_call: TRBJ2-1; cdr3_aa: CASNRVTRQSYNEQFF; cdr3_nt: TGTGCCAGCAATCGAGTCACCCGACAAAGCTACAATGAGCAGTTCTTC
d_call: NA; clone_size: few; v_call: TRBV7-3; j_call: TRBJ2-7; cdr3_aa: CASSVVQGYEQYF; cdr3_nt: TGTGCCAGCAGCGTAGTCCAGGGCTACGAGCAGTACTTC
d_call: TRBD1; clone_size: NA; v_call: TRBV28; j_call: TRBJ2-5; cdr3_aa: CASSSRTGKETQYF; cdr3_nt: TGTGCCAGCAGTTCCCGGACAGGGAAGGAGACCCAGTACTTC
d_call: TRBD1; clone_size: NA; v_call: TRBV3-1/TRBV3-2; j_call: TRBJ1-6; cdr3_aa: CASSQDFYWDRGRVSSPLHF; cdr3_nt: TGTGCCAGCAGCCAAGATTTTTACTGGGACAGGGGAAGGGTCAGTTCACCCCTCCACTTT
d_call: TRBD2; clone_size: NA; v_call: TRBV27; j_call: TRBJ2-2; cdr3_aa: CASSLLPAGGIGELFF; cdr3_nt: TGTGCCAGCAGTCTATTACCCGCGGGAGGAATCGGGGAGCTGTTTTTT
d_call: TRBD2; clone_size: NA; v_call: TRBV27; j_call: TRBJ2-5; cdr3_aa: CASSLRRGTSGRGEETQYF; cdr3_nt: TGTGCCAGCAGTCTTCGGCGCGGGACTAGCGGGAGGGGGGAGGAGACCCAGTACTTC
d_call: TRBD1; clone_size: NA; v_call: TRBV19; j_call: TRBJ1-1; cdr3_aa: CASKEGQHMNTEAFF; cdr3_nt: TGTGCCAGTAAAGAGGGACAGCACATGAACACTGAAGCTTTCTTT
d_call: TRBD1; clone_size: NA; v_call: TRBV5-1; j_call: TRBJ2-2; cdr3_aa: CASSPGTGRTGELFF; cdr3_nt: TGCGCCAGCAGCCCGGGGACAGGGCGGACCGGGGAGCTGTTTTTT
d_call: NA; clone_size: few; v_call: TRBV15; j_call: TRBJ1-4; cdr3_aa: CATSRQNEKLFF; cdr3_nt: TGTGCCACCAGTCGCCAGAATGAAAAACTGTTTTTT
d_call: NA; clone_size: NA; v_call: TRBV5-1; j_call: TRBJ1-6; cdr3_aa: CASSLWGGDSPLHF; cdr3_nt: TGCGCCAGCAGCTTGTGGGGGGGCGATTCACCCCTCCACTTT
d_call: TRBD2; clone_size: NA; v_call: TRBV16; j_call: TRBJ2-1; cdr3_aa: CASSRDPGGDEQFF; cdr3_nt: TGTGCCAGCAGCCGGGACCCCGGGGGGGATGAGCAGTTCTTC
d_call: TRBD2; clone_size: once; v_call: TRBV11-2; j_call: TRBJ2-2; cdr3_aa: CASSSIYLIAGGNTGELFF; cdr3_nt: TGTGCCAGCAGCTCGATCTATTTAATAGCGGGCGGGAACACCGGGGAGCTGTTTTTT
d_call: NA; clone_size: NA; v_call: TRBV7-8; j_call: TRBJ2-2; cdr3_aa: CASSLTLEGMVTGELFF; cdr3_nt: TGTGCCAGCAGCCTCACTCTCGAGGGAATGGTAACCGGGGAGCTGTTTTTT
d_call: TRBD1; clone_size: NA; v_call: TRBV6-1; j_call: TRBJ1-6; cdr3_aa: CASSEGTGGSPLHF; cdr3_nt: TGTGCCAGCAGTGAAGGGACAGGGGGTTCACCCCTCCACTTT
d_call: NA; clone_size: NA; v_call: TRBV4-1; j_call: TRBJ2-5; cdr3_aa: CASSLGLGAQNYQETQYF; cdr3_nt: TGCGCCAGCAGCCTCGGGCTGGGGGCTCAAAACTACCAAGAGACCCAGTACTTC
d_call: NA; clone_size: NA; v_call: TRBV4-2; j_call: TRBJ1-5; cdr3_aa: CASSQGGAQPQHF; cdr3_nt: TGTGCCAGCAGCCAGGGGGGGGCCCAGCCCCAGCATTTT
d_call: TRBD2; clone_size: NA; v_call: TRBV3-1/TRBV3-2; j_call: TRBJ2-1; cdr3_aa: CASSQVTSGYNEQFF; cdr3_nt: TGTGCCAGCAGCCAAGTTACTAGCGGATACAATGAGCAGTTCTTC
d_call: NA; clone_size: NA; v_call: TRBV5-1; j_call: TRBJ2-3; cdr3_aa: CASWGALATDTQYF; cdr3_nt: TGCGCCAGCTGGGGGGCACTAGCGACAGATACGCAGTATTTT
d_call: TRBD1; clone_size: once; v_call: TRBV3-1/TRBV3-2; j_call: TRBJ1-2; cdr3_aa: CASSLNRGGYGYTF; cdr3_nt: TGTGCCAGCAGCCTCAACAGGGGAGGCTATGGCTACACCTTC
d_call: NA; clone_size: NA; v_call: TRBV6-5; j_call: TRBJ1-6; cdr3_aa: CASSPRILFSPLHF; cdr3_nt: TGTGCCAGCAGCCCCAGAATTCTTTTTTCACCCCTCCACTTT
d_call: NA; clone_size: few; v_call: TRBV30; j_call: TRBJ1-3; cdr3_aa: CAWSVLDIRNTIYF; cdr3_nt: TGTGCCTGGAGTGTACTTGACATTCGAAACACCATATATTTT
d_call: NA; clone_size: NA; v_call: TRBV7-9; j_call: TRBJ2-5; cdr3_aa: CASSSVGETQYF; cdr3_nt: TGTGCCAGCAGTTCGGTTGGAGAGACCCAGTACTTC
d_call: NA; clone_size: NA; v_call: TRBV10-3; j_call: TRBJ1-1; cdr3_aa: CAISEEQGQEAFF; cdr3_nt: TGTGCCATCAGTGAGGAACAGGGCCAAGAAGCTTTCTTT
d_call: TRBD2; clone_size: NA; v_call: TRBV5-4; j_call: TRBJ2-5; cdr3_aa: CASRAGTSGGDQETQYF; cdr3_nt: TGTGCCAGCAGGGCTGGGACTAGCGGGGGGGACCAAGAGACCCAGTACTTC
d_call: NA; clone_size: NA; v_call: TRBV5-1; j_call: TRBJ1-6; cdr3_aa: CASSLDGVDSPLHF; cdr3_nt: TGCGCCAGCAGCTTGGACGGGGTTGATTCACCCCTCCACTTT
d_call: TRBD1; clone_size: NA; v_call: TRBV27; j_call: TRBJ1-6; cdr3_aa: CASSLDRGYSPLHF; cdr3_nt: TGTGCCAGCAGTCTGGACAGGGGTTATTCACCCCTCCACTTT
d_call: TRBD2; clone_size: few; v_call: TRBV10-2; j_call: TRBJ2-2; cdr3_aa: CASRALAGVDTGELFF; cdr3_nt: TGCGCCAGCAGAGCCTTAGCGGGAGTGGACACCGGGGAGCTGTTTTTT
d_call: TRBD1; clone_size: NA; v_call: TRBV5-4; j_call: TRBJ1-1; cdr3_aa: CASSAPGTGRAEAFF; cdr3_nt: TGTGCCAGCAGCGCACCCGGGACAGGTAGGGCTGAAGCTTTCTTT
d_call: NA; clone_size: NA; v_call: TRBV7-2; j_call: TRBJ1-2; cdr3_aa: CASSTGFNYGYTF; cdr3_nt: TGTGCCAGCAGCACAGGGTTTAACTATGGCTACACCTTC
d_call: NA; clone_size: NA; v_call: TRBV4-3; j_call: TRBJ1-2; cdr3_aa: CASSQDRGGLDGYTF; cdr3_nt: TGCGCCAGCAGCCAAGATCGGGGAGGATTGGATGGCTACACCTTC
d_call: NA; clone_size: NA; v_call: TRBV3-1/TRBV3-2; j_call: TRBJ2-1; cdr3_aa: CASSQELALYEQFF; cdr3_nt: TGTGCCAGCAGCCAAGAACTAGCCCTCTATGAGCAGTTCTTC
d_call: NA; clone_size: NA; v_call: TRBV27; j_call: TRBJ2-1; cdr3_aa: CASSLLISNEQFF; cdr3_nt: TGTGCCAGCAGTTTATTAATTAGCAATGAGCAGTTCTTC
d_call: TRBD2; clone_size: NA; v_call: TRBV5-1; j_call: TRBJ2-1; cdr3_aa: CASSQPGLAGGGAYNEQFF; cdr3_nt: TGCGCCAGCAGTCAACCCGGGCTAGCGGGGGGAGGCGCCTACAATGAGCAGTTCTTC
d_call: NA; clone_size: NA; v_call: TRBV7-9; j_call: TRBJ1-1; cdr3_aa: CASSLGGLEAFF; cdr3_nt: TGTGCCAGCAGCTTAGGGGGCCTCGAAGCTTTCTTT
d_call: TRBD1; clone_size: NA; v_call: TRBV19; j_call: TRBJ1-6; cdr3_aa: CASSRQGHNSPLHF; cdr3_nt: TGTGCCAGTAGTCGACAGGGCCATAATTCACCCCTCCACTTT
d_call: NA; clone_size: NA; v_call: TRBV4-3; j_call: TRBJ2-7; cdr3_aa: CASSPALGYEQYF; cdr3_nt: TGCGCCAGCAGCCCGGCACTCGGGTACGAGCAGTACTTC
d_call: NA; clone_size: NA; v_call: TRBV30; j_call: TRBJ1-6; cdr3_aa: CAWSRFLPNSPLHF; cdr3_nt: TGTGCCTGGAGTCGTTTCCTACCGAACTCACCCCTCCACTTT